This T cell receptor beta chain is drawn from a study of T cells in Graves' hyperthyroidism and ophthalmopathy. Study background: Any treatment followed the collection of peripheral blood at initial diagnosis. Study-level findings and limits: Blood also carried most thyroid clonotypes expanded above 0.001.

Germline-derived CDR1 and CDR2 are SQVTM and ANQGSEA. CDR3 size: 14 residues. V was trimmed by 7 bases and J by 6 bases, leaving 20 bases between them. The study defined stable Graves' hyperthyroidism as no ophthalmopathy progression within 18 months. RNA transcripts yielded amplified TCR beta CDR3 regions. Using the HTBI primer set, a first-round RT-PCR was run on the TCR CDR3. Via MiXCR, TCRdb re-called the multiplex PCR reads, giving one row per CDR3 protein. The data contain hundreds of thousands of distinct CDR3 sequences, approximately 14% of them seen just once; the ten biggest clones take up 7.7%. This clonotype was observed at least ten times. As yet, its antigen is unknown.

The V gene is TRBV29-1, the J gene TRBJ2-3; unclear D gene. This receptor was identified in a woman between 18 and 30 years old with Graves' hyperthyroidism. The sample consisted of blood. For the CDR3, the DNA is TGCAGCGCCTCGAGACCCGGGCCCACTGATACGCAGTATTTT. Its translation is CSASRPGPTDTQYF.